What follows are 14 T cell receptor beta chains derived from one specimen sequenced in a study of shared clonotypes between healthy human individuals. Terminally differentiated effector memory CD45RA+ cells were excluded by CCR7 positive selection of CD45RO-negative cells. Clones were sequenced by immunoSEQ multiplex PCR, and TCRdb holds only the in-frame ones, with some missing. The data contain some 2.1 million clones, about 93% of them singletons. Sequencing was performed on naive CD8+ T cells from PBMCs. These receptor sequences come from a man aged 18 to 35 in good health. Some clones in this sample may be carry-over from other donors' samples.

This clone was seen once. V and J are TRBV28 and TRBJ2-7; the D gene is possibly TRBD2 (5 bases). The ends were cut back, 4 bases at V and 2 bases at J, with 18 bases in the middle. The CDR3 length is 16 residues. Germline CDR1 is MDHEN and CDR2 is SYDVKM. The CDR3 loop is CASSSTDSPYPYEQYF. The CDR3 coding sequence is TGTGCCAGCAGTTCAACGGACTCACCCTACCCCTACGAGCAGTACTTC.

The chain carries TRBV27 and TRBJ2-7; no clear D gene. V shed 6 bases and J shed 1 base, with 10 bases lying between them. The CDR3 extends over 13 amino acids. The germline CDR1 and CDR2 sequences are MNHEY and SMNVEV (reference sequence). The CDR3 DNA follows: TGTGCCAGCAGACTTGACACTTCCTACGAGCAGTACTTC. This translates into CASRLDTSYEQYF.

This chain connects TRBV27 to TRBJ2-2; 9 bases fit TRBD1. Looked up from germline, CDR1 is MNHEY and CDR2 is SMNVEV (reference sequence). CDR3 length: 16 residues. V lost 7 bases to trimming and J lost 0 bases; unmatched junction nucleotides: 6. In DNA, the CDR3 is TGTGCCAGCAACCCGAGACAGGGGGCGAACACCGGGGAGCTGTTTTTT. Its translation: CASNPRQGANTGELFF.

This CDR3 reads CASSQTAGSGANVLTF. For the CDR3, the DNA is TGTGCCAGCAGCCAGACGGCGGGATCTGGGGCCAACGTCCTGACTTTC. The V gene is TRBV28, the J gene TRBJ2-6; D may be TRBD2 (6 bases). Germline loops: CDR1 MDHEN, CDR2 SYDVKM. There are 16 residues in the CDR3. V lost 6 bases and J lost 1, with 13 bases in between.

The J gene is TRBJ1-1, the V gene TRBV5-1; 8 nucleotides align to TRBD1. Germline V lookup: CDR1 SGHRS, CDR2 YFSETQ. J gave up 3 bases and V 4 bases, and 8 bases lay outside the gene matches. CDR3 length equals 15 residues. The CDR3 spells CASSRGQVTYTEAFF. CDR3 nucleotide sequence: TGCGCCAGCAGCCGGGGACAGGTGACCTACACTGAAGCTTTCTTT.

The V call is TRBV2, the J call TRBJ2-5; 10 positions match TRBD2. The germline V gene encodes CDR1 SNHLY and CDR2 FYNNEI. The CDR3 runs to 14 residues. V was clipped by 4 bases and J by 3 bases; unmatched bases: 2. The CDR3: CASSVLAGEETQYF. The CDR3 DNA reads as TGTGCCAGCAGTGTTCTAGCGGGAGAAGAGACCCAGTACTTC.

This chain joins TRBV2 and TRBJ2-7, with D perhaps TRBD1 (5 bases). The V gene lost 8 bases and the J gene lost 0 bases, with 17 bases spanning the gap. The CDR3 has 15 residues. Germline CDR1 is SNHLY and CDR2 is FYNNEI. CDR3 amino acids: CASWGNPSLSYEQYF. Here the CDR3 DNA reads TGTGCCAGCTGGGGCAATCCTTCCCTCTCCTACGAGCAGTACTTC.

The CDR3 protein is CASSLDNNEQFF. The CDR3 DNA follows: TGTGCCAGCAGCTTAGACAACAATGAGCAGTTCTTC. The chain recombines TRBV7-2 with TRBJ2-1; no reliable D call. Germline values: CDR1 SGHTA, CDR2 FQGNSA. CDR3 length: 12 amino acids. V lost 1 base, J lost 5 bases, and 3 bases lay in between.

This rearrangement joins TRBV12-5 to TRBJ2-2; 7 positions agree with TRBD2. Per germline, CDR1 LGHNT and CDR2 FRNRAP. The CDR3 covers 15 residues. The J segment lost 5 bases and the V segment lost 7 bases, leaving 10 bases of the junction unmatched. The CDR3 region is CASANRGVNTGELFF. In DNA form, the CDR3 reads TGTGCTAGTGCGAACCGGGGGGTCAATACCGGGGAGCTGTTTTTT.

The chain combines TRBV7-9 with TRBJ1-2; D might be TRBD1 (6 bases). Germline V gene lookup returns CDR1 SEHNR and CDR2 FQNEAQ (reference sequence). CDR3 length: 14 amino acids. Trimming took off 5 bases at V and 4 bases at J, with 14 bases between the two ends. Here the CDR3 DNA reads TGTGCCAGCAGCCTCACCGGGACATCCTATGGCTACACCTTC. It encodes CASSLTGTSYGYTF.

V and J are TRBV11-2 and TRBJ2-5; unclear D gene. The V end lost 5 bases, the J end lost 0 bases, and 19 bases lay between the germline ends. The CDR3 covers 17 residues. Per the germline V gene, CDR1 is SGHAT and CDR2 is FQNNGV. CDR3 protein: CASSPVVEQSYQETQYF. The DNA for the CDR3 is TGTGCCAGCAGCCCCGTTGTAGAACAATCCTACCAAGAGACCCAGTACTTC.

The table lists this clone with a count of one. The V call is TRBV27, the J call TRBJ2-3; TRBD2 might be the D (5 bases). Looked up from germline, CDR1 is MNHEY and CDR2 is SMNVEV (reference sequence). The CDR3 contains 13 residues. Trimming stripped 8 bases from V and 2 bases from J, with 11 bases between. This chain's CDR3 is CASRLGNTDTQYF. The DNA of the CDR3 is TGTGCCAGCCGACTCGGGAACACAGATACGCAGTATTTT.

This chain connects TRBV7-7 to TRBJ2-5; possible D gene TRBD2, 6 bases. Germline CDR1 SSHAT, CDR2 FNYEAQ (reference sequence). Trimming removed 1 base from V and 6 bases from J, with 18 bases in between. This CDR3 has 16 amino acids. CDR3 region: CASSLVVGGTAQTQYF. The CDR3 nucleotides are TGTGCCAGCAGCTTAGTTGTTGGCGGGACGGCCCAGACCCAGTACTTC.

This sequence joins TRBV19 and TRBJ1-5; tentatively, D is TRBD1 (5 bases). CDR3 length: 15 residues. Germline V gene data show CDR1 as LNHDA and CDR2 as SQIVND (reference sequence). Between the trimmed V and J ends, which lost 4 bases and 0 bases, there was a span of 10 bases. CDR3 in amino acids: CASSKSGNSNQPQHF. The DNA of the CDR3 is TGTGCCAGTAGTAAATCAGGGAATAGCAATCAGCCCCAGCATTTT. The full variable domain, in which reference TRBV19 and TRBJ1-5 provide the parts outside the CDR3, is DGGITQSPKYLFRKEGQNVTLSCEQNLNHDAMYWYRQDPGQGLRLIYYSQIVNDFQKGDIAEGYSVSREKKESFPLTVTSAQKNPTAFYLCASSKSGNSNQPQHFGDGTRLSIL.